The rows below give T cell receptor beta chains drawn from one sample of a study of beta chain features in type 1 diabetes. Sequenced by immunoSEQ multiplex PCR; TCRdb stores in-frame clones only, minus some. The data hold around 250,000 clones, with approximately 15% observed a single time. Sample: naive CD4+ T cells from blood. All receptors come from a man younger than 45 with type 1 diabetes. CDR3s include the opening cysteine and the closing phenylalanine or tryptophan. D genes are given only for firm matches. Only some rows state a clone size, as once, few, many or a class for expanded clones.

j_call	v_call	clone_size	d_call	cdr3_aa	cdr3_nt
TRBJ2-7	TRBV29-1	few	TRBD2	CSVAHRGGEQYF	TGCAGCGTTGCGCATCGCGGGGGGGAGCAGTACTTC
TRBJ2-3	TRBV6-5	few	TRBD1	CASTWTGSSTDTQYF	TGTGCCAGCACATGGACAGGCTCTAGCACAGATACGCAGTATTTT
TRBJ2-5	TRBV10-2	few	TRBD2	CASSESASGGLETQYF	TGCGCCAGCAGTGAGTCGGCTAGCGGGGGGTTGGAGACCCAGTACTTC
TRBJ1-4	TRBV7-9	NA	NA	CASSSDSNEKLFF	TGTGCCAGCAGCTCGGACTCCAATGAAAAACTGTTTTTT
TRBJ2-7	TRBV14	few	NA	CASSLSVSYEQYF	TGTGCCAGCAGCCTTTCTGTCTCCTACGAGCAGTACTTC
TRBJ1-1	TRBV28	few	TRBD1	CASSRRQGGYTEAFF	TGTGCCAGCAGTCGGCGACAGGGCGGGTACACTGAAGCTTTCTTT
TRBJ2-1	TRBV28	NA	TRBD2	CASRVGRSSGNNEQFF	TGTGCCAGCAGGGTGGGACGGTCTAGCGGAAACAATGAGCAGTTCTTC
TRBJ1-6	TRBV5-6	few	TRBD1	CASSLEGAKESPLHF	TGTGCCAGCAGCTTGGAGGGGGCTAAGGAATCACCCCTCCACTTT
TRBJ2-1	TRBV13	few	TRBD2	CASSSTVAGGYEQFF	TGTGCCAGCAGCTCAACGGTAGCGGGAGGTTATGAGCAGTTCTTC
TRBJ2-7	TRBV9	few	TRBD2	CASSVRGGSGPYEQYF	TGTGCCAGCAGCGTTCGGGGGGGTAGCGGGCCCTACGAGCAGTACTTC
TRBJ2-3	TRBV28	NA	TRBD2	CASSLGGRGLSTDTQYF	TGTGCCAGCAGTTTGGGTGGGAGGGGCCTTAGCACAGATACGCAGTATTTT
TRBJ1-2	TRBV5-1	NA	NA	CASSLGTQNGYTF	TGCGCCAGCAGCTTGGGGACTCAGAATGGCTACACCTTC
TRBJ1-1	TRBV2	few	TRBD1	CASHRGMNTEAFF	TGTGCCAGCCACAGGGGCATGAACACTGAAGCTTTCTTT
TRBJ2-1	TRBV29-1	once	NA	CSVESPLRRRTGEQFF	TGCAGCGTTGAGTCCCCTCTAAGACGGAGAACAGGTGAGCAGTTCTTC
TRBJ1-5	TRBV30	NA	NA	CAWRGREAYQPQHF	TGTGCCTGGAGGGGCAGGGAGGCCTATCAGCCCCAGCATTTT
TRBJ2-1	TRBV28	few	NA	CASSLLIGGEQFF	TGTGCCAGCAGTTTGCTGATAGGGGGTGAGCAGTTCTTC
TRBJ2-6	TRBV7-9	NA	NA	CASSLHGALGANVLTF	TGTGCCAGCAGCTTACATGGGGCGTTAGGGGCCAACGTCCTGACTTTC
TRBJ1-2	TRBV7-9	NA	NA	CASSLDGANYGYTF	TGTGCCAGCAGCTTAGACGGGGCTAACTATGGCTACACCTTC
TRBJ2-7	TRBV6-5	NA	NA	CASSFWRGGSSYEQYF	TGTGCCAGCAGTTTCTGGAGGGGGGGAAGCTCCTACGAGCAGTACTTC
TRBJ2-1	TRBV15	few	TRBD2	CATSRDSRTSGRGEQFF	TGTGCCACCAGCAGAGATTCTCGGACTAGCGGGAGAGGTGAGCAGTTCTTC
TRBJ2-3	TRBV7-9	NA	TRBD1	CASSDRGDTDTQYF	TGTGCCAGCAGCGACAGGGGAGACACAGATACGCAGTATTTT
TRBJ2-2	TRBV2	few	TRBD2	CASSASGKRGTGELFF	TGTGCCAGCAGTGCCTCAGGGAAGCGGGGCACCGGGGAGCTGTTTTTT
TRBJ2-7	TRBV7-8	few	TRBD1	CASSLRDRIPEQYF	TGTGCCAGCAGCCTCCGGGACAGGATACCCGAGCAGTACTTC
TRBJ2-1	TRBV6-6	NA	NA	CASRAGTYNEQFF	TGTGCCAGCAGAGCCGGGACTTACAATGAGCAGTTCTTC
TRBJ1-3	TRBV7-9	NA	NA	CASSPVLPSGNTIYF	TGTGCCAGCAGCCCTGTCCTCCCCTCTGGAAACACCATATATTTT
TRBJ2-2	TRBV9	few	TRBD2	CASSVGLANTGELFF	TGTGCCAGCAGCGTGGGACTAGCGAACACCGGGGAGCTGTTTTTT
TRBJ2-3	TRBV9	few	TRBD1	CASSLTGVRDADTQYF	TGTGCCAGCAGCCTGACAGGGGTACGGGACGCAGATACGCAGTATTTT
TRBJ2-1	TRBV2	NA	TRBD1	CASSGTGGGNEQFF	TGTGCCAGCAGTGGGACAGGGGGCGGGAATGAGCAGTTCTTC
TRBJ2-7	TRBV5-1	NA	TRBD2	CASSLTSGGLYEQYF	TGCGCCAGCAGCTTGACTAGCGGAGGCCTTTACGAGCAGTACTTC
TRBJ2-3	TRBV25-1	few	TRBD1	CASSELGQSTDTQYF	TGTGCCAGCAGTGAATTGGGACAGTCCACAGATACGCAGTATTTT
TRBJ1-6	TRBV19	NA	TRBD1	CASSAPGQNNSPLHF	TGTGCCAGTAGTGCGCCGGGACAGAATAATTCACCCCTCCACTTT
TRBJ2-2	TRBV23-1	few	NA	CASSQDSDTGELFF	TGCGCCAGCAGTCAAGACTCTGACACCGGGGAGCTGTTTTTT
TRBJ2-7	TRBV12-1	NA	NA	CASSSRRDTSSYEQYF	TGTGCCAGCAGCAGTAGACGGGACACGTCCTCCTACGAGCAGTACTTC
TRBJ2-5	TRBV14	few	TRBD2	CASQRSGQETQYF	TGTGCCAGCCAACGTAGCGGGCAAGAGACCCAGTACTTC
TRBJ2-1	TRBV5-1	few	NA	CASSLNGYNEQFF	TGCGCCAGCAGCTTGAACGGGTACAATGAGCAGTTCTTC
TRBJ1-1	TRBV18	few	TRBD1	CASSYRGNTEAFF	TGTGCCAGCTCCTACAGGGGAAACACTGAAGCTTTCTTT
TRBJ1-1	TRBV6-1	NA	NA	CATTLQANTEAFF	TGTGCCACCACCCTCCAGGCGAACACTGAAGCTTTCTTT
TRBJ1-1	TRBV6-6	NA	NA	CASSLILHPADTEAFF	TGTGCCAGCAGCCTCATACTACACCCAGCGGACACTGAAGCTTTCTTT
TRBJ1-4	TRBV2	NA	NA	CASSEVTELFF	TGTGCCAGCAGTGAGGTGACAGAACTGTTTTTT